This T cell receptor (beta chain) was found in a study of T cells after yellow fever vaccination. In TCRdb, the 5' RACE reads were re-called with MiXCR into one record per CDR3 protein. The data hold approximately 580,000 distinct CDR3 sequences, with around a sixth observed a single time. Trimming pared 2 bases from V and 2 bases from J, leaving 11 bases between. The CDR3 consists of 15 residues. The clonotype was recovered from a man younger than 30 who received the YFV17D yellow fever vaccine. The sample was PBMCs, taken 5 days after the first yellow fever vaccination. J is TRBJ2-3 and V is TRBV12-3 or TRBV12-4; D is possibly TRBD2 (5 bases). The CDR3 region is CASSLWRATTDTQYF. DNA of the CDR3: TGTGCCAGCAGTTTATGGCGGGCCACCACAGATACGCAGTATTTT.